This entry is about one T cell receptor beta chain. Its antigen remains unknown. This sample is part of a study of Ad26.COV2.S vaccination and SARS-CoV-2 variants. Study context: The donor was enrolled in the Ad26.COV2.S arm of the COV1001 trial. Study findings and constraints: Placebo recipients showed lower spike-specific TCR breadth than vaccinees. Quantification of TCR breadth and depth may have yielded underestimates of total T cell responses.

Sequenced by immunoSEQ multiplex PCR; TCRdb stores in-frame clones only, minus some. The data show about 440,000 clones, about 90% seen once. Sample treatment: 15 to 20 received Ad26.COV2.S at low or high dose, single or two shots; about 5 received placebo; per-sample allocation not given. It was on day 63 after the first vaccine or placebo injection that samples were taken. It was an adult aged 18-55 years in Boston who was the donor. V was clipped by 6 bases and J by 0 bases, with 9 bases between them. The CDR3 covers 14 residues. Germline V gene lookup returns CDR1 MNHEY and CDR2 SVGAGI. Sequencing was performed on peripheral blood, taken in a trial of Ad26.COV2.S vaccine versus placebo. The chain is built from TRBV6-5 and TRBJ2-1, with D maybe TRBD2 (5 bases). The clonotype comes from a person between 18 and 65 years old who received the Ad26.COV2.S COVID-19 vaccine or a placebo. CDR3: CASRGSSSYNEQFF. CDR3 sequence (DNA): TGTGCCAGCAGGGGGAGTAGCTCCTACAATGAGCAGTTCTTC.